These 26 T cell receptor beta chains were all obtained from the same sample, sequenced in a study of cytomegalovirus exposure and HLA in healthy donors. The PCR employed 60 Vbeta primers together with 13 Jbeta primers. TCRdb keeps only in-frame clones here, not all; method: immunoSEQ multiplex PCR. The data show tens of thousands of clones, approximately 56% seen once. Sequencing used PBMCs. Receptor source: a woman aged 25 to 39 in good health and CMV-seropositive.

V and J are TRBV6-5 and TRBJ2-3, with 9 bases lining up with TRBD2. CDR3 size: 16 residues. V shed 0 bases, J shed 6 bases, and the junction held 7 bases outside the gene matches. Germline CDR1 reads MNHEY; CDR2 reads SVGAGI. The CDR3 DNA reads as TGTGCCAGCAGTTACTCGTCGGGACTAGCCTCGGATACGCAGTATTTT. This translates into CASSYSSGLASDTQYF.

V is TRBV7-9 and J is TRBJ1-1; weak D call: TRBD1 (5 bases). V was trimmed by 5 bases and J by 2 bases, leaving 15 bases between them. This CDR3 has 15 residues. Germline V gene lookup returns CDR1 SEHNR and CDR2 FQNEAQ (reference sequence). CDR3 nucleotide sequence: TGTGCCAGCAGCCTTGACAGCCCAAAAAACACTGAAGCTTTCTTT. Translating it yields CASSLDSPKNTEAFF. Complete variable domain (other parts from reference TRBV7-9 and TRBJ1-1): DTGVSQNPRHKITKRGQNVTFRCDPISEHNRLYWYRQTLGQGPEFLTYFQNEAQLEKSRLLSDRFSAERPKGSFSTLEIQRTEQGDSAMYLCASSLDSPKNTEAFFGQGTRLTVV.

The chain uses TRBV9 and TRBJ2-7, with D possibly being TRBD2 (5 bases). CDR1 is SGDLS, CDR2 YYNGEE, per germline. V was trimmed by 0 bases and J by 0 bases, leaving 10 bases between them. CDR3 length: 15 amino acids. The CDR3 DNA follows: TGTGCCAGCAGCGTAGAGGGAGCAAGCTCCTACGAGCAGTACTTC. Residues: CASSVEGASSYEQYF.

The chain has TRBV6-5 and TRBJ1-2; 7 positions match TRBD1. This CDR3 has 14 amino acids. Germline values: CDR1 MNHEY, CDR2 SVGAGI. Unmatched junction bases numbered 12, after V lost 2 bases and J lost 12 bases. In DNA, the CDR3 is TGTGCCAGCAGTTACCGATCTACCGGGACAGCAAACACCTTC. The encoded protein is CASSYRSTGTANTF.

The V gene is TRBV6-6, the J gene TRBJ2-1, with a possible D match to TRBD2 (5 bases). The CDR3 consists of 14 residues. CDR1 and CDR2 (germline): MNHNY, SVGAGI (reference sequence). V was cut by 5 bases and J by 4 bases, with 12 bases left in between. The CDR3 is CASSQPGIYNEQFF. Here the CDR3 DNA reads TGTGCCAGCAGTCAACCGGGGATATACAATGAGCAGTTCTTC.

The chain links TRBV5-1 to TRBJ2-1; 14 nucleotides match TRBD2. Per germline, CDR1 SGHRS and CDR2 YFSETQ. The CDR3 loop spans 16 amino acids. With V trimmed by 0 bases and J by 10 bases, 6 bases remained unmatched. CDR3 in amino acids: CASSLAGTSGGREQFF. CDR3 sequence (DNA): TGCGCCAGCAGCTTGGCCGGGACTAGCGGGGGACGGGAGCAGTTCTTC.

V gene TRBV9 combines with J gene TRBJ2-1; no definite D call. CDR3 size: 14 residues. Trimming took off 0 bases at V and 4 bases at J, with 8 bases between the two ends. The germline V gene encodes CDR1 SGDLS and CDR2 YYNGEE. This CDR3 is CASSVDVSYNEQFF. Here the CDR3 DNA reads TGTGCCAGCAGCGTAGACGTCAGTTACAATGAGCAGTTCTTC.

The rearrangement joins TRBV25-1 to TRBJ2-1; the match to TRBD1 covers 7 bases. V lost 7 bases, J lost 7 bases, and 7 bases stayed unmatched. There are 13 residues in the CDR3. Germline V gene lookup returns CDR1 MGHDK and CDR2 SYGVNS. The CDR3 nucleotides read TGTGCCAGCACCAGACAGGGTATTAATGAGCAGTTCTTC. Protein: CASTRQGINEQFF.

The rearrangement joins TRBV18 to TRBJ1-6; D is unresolved. CDR1 and CDR2 (germline): KGHSH, LQKENI. CDR3 size: 16 residues. V was trimmed by 3 bases and J by 0 bases, leaving 9 bases between them. The CDR3 reads CASSPQGSSYNSPLHF. The CDR3 DNA reads as TGTGCCAGCTCACCTCAAGGGAGCTCCTATAATTCACCCCTCCACTTT. The variable domain in full, completed from reference TRBV18 and TRBJ1-6, reads NAGVMQNPRHLVRRRGQEARLRCSPMKGHSHVYWYRQLPEEGLKFMVYLQKENIIDESGMPKERFSAEFPKEGPSILRIQQVVRGDSAAYFCASSPQGSSYNSPLHFGNGTRLTVT.

The chain employs TRBV7-8 and TRBJ1-1; D not certain. The CDR3 runs 16 residues. The V gene lost 0 bases and the J gene lost 0 bases, with 11 bases spanning the gap. Germline CDR1 SGHVS, CDR2 FQNEAQ. CDR3 DNA: TGTGCCAGCAGCTTAGCCCACAACCCCCTGAACACTGAAGCTTTCTTT. Translating it yields CASSLAHNPLNTEAFF.

The chain carries TRBV5-1 and TRBJ2-3; 10 bases line up with TRBD2. The CDR3 spans 16 residues. With 1 base clipped from V and 5 bases from J, the junction kept 7 bases outside the gene matches. The germline CDR1 and CDR2 sequences are SGHRS and YFSETQ. Written as DNA, the CDR3 is TGCGCCAGCAGCTTGCAGGCTAGCGGGGGCAAAGATACGCAGTATTTT. Its translation is CASSLQASGGKDTQYF.

This rearrangement joins TRBV2 to TRBJ2-3; tentatively, D is TRBD2 (6 bases). Trimming removed 1 base from V and 2 bases from J, with 10 bases in between. Germline lookup yields CDR1 SNHLY and CDR2 FYNNEI. The CDR3 runs to 15 residues. The CDR3 region has the DNA TGTGCCAGCAGTGAAGTGGGGGGTTACACAGATACGCAGTATTTT. Its translation: CASSEVGGYTDTQYF.

V usage is TRBV9 and J usage is TRBJ1-1; D is unclear. The CDR3 runs to 15 residues. V was pared by 0 bases and J by 3 bases, with 12 bases between. The germline V gene encodes CDR1 SGDLS and CDR2 YYNGEE. CDR3 loop: CASSVEGLGDTEAFF. The DNA of the CDR3 is TGTGCCAGCAGCGTAGAAGGGTTGGGAGACACTGAAGCTTTCTTT. Using reference TRBV9 and TRBJ1-1 for the parts outside the CDR3, the full variable domain is DSGVTQTPKHLITATGQRVTLRCSPRSGDLSVYWYQQSLDQGLQFLIQYYNGEERAKGNILERFSAQQFPDLHSELNLSSLELGDSALYFCASSVEGLGDTEAFFGQGTRLTVV.

This rearrangement joins TRBV6-1 to TRBJ2-1, with D unresolved. The CDR3 is 15 amino acids. V was trimmed by 1 base and J by 0 bases, leaving 7 bases between them. Germline lookup yields CDR1 MNHNS and CDR2 SASEGT. CDR3 amino acids: CASSEGQNSYNEQFF. CDR3 DNA sequence: TGTGCCAGCAGTGAAGGACAAAACTCCTACAATGAGCAGTTCTTC.

The table lists this clone with a few counts. The CDR3 region has the DNA TGTGCTAGTGGTTTGGTACTGGAGCGGGGAGTCAGGGGAAGCTATAGCAATCAGCCCCAGCATTTT. It translates to CASGLVLERGVRGSYSNQPQHF. The V and J genes are TRBV12-5 and TRBJ1-5; TRBD1 is a possible D gene (6 bases). This CDR3 has 22 amino acids. V gave up 0 bases and J gave up 0 bases, with 27 bases separating them. CDR1 and CDR2 from the germline V gene are LGHNT and FRNRAP.

This chain connects TRBV5-1 to TRBJ1-1; D uncertain. This CDR3 is 15 amino acids long. Trimming took off 7 bases at V and 1 base at J, with 17 bases between the two ends. Germline values: CDR1 SGHRS, CDR2 YFSETQ. CDR3 protein: CASLTGDSGNTEAFF. CDR3 nucleotide sequence: TGCGCCAGCCTCACGGGAGACTCAGGGAACACTGAAGCTTTCTTT. Full variable domain (rest looked up from reference TRBV5-1 and TRBJ1-1): KAGVTQTPRYLIKTRGQQVTLSCSPISGHRSVSWYQQTPGQGLQFLFEYFSETQRNKGNFPGRFSGRQFSNSRSEMNVSTLELGDSALYLCASLTGDSGNTEAFFGQGTRLTVV.

Of note for this clone: Compared with germline, one end of the junction differs, possibly owing to a read error. The rearrangement uses TRBV14 and TRBJ2-3, with TRBD2 as a possible D gene (6 bases). Germline CDR1 reads SGHDN; CDR2 reads FVKESK. CDR3 length: 15 amino acids. In nucleotides, the CDR3 is TGTGCCAGCAGACAAGGGGCGGGATACACAGATACGCAGTATTTT. This sequence encodes CASRQGAGYTDTQYF.

The sample holds one count of this clone. The chain carries TRBV4-2 and TRBJ1-2; TRBD1 matches 9 bases. The CDR3 spans 15 residues. The J segment lost 8 bases and the V segment lost 0 bases, leaving 7 bases of the junction unmatched. CDR1 is LGHNA and CDR2 is YNFKEQ in the germline V gene. The CDR3 region has the DNA TGTGCCAGCAGCCAAGACCCCGGGACAGGGAACGGCTACACCTTC. Its protein product is CASSQDPGTGNGYTF.

V is TRBV6-5 and J is TRBJ1-4; 9 nucleotides match TRBD1. J gave up 10 bases and V 6 bases, and 6 bases lay outside the gene matches. Per germline, CDR1 MNHEY and CDR2 SVGAGI. The CDR3 is 13 residues long. The CDR3 DNA follows: TGTGCCAGCAGATTGGACAGGGGAGGAAAACTGTTTTTT. Translated: CASRLDRGGKLFF.

This clone was found once. The sample contains more than one DNA sequence encoding this CDR3. V gene TRBV18 combines with J gene TRBJ1-2, with 7 bases fitting TRBD1. The junction had 1 base not matched to a gene; V was cut back by 3 bases and J by 3 bases. CDR1 KGHSH and CDR2 LQKENI come from the germline V gene. CDR3 length: 13 residues. Written as DNA, the CDR3 is TGTGCCAGCTCACCTGACAGGGACTATGGCTACACCTTC. Protein sequence: CASSPDRDYGYTF.

The chain uses TRBV7-3 and TRBJ1-5; 10 nucleotides align to TRBD1. The CDR3 covers 16 residues. Per germline, CDR1 SGHTA and CDR2 FQGTGA. With 5 bases clipped from V and 3 bases from J, the junction kept 7 bases outside the gene matches. DNA of the CDR3: TGTGCCAGCAGCGGTTCGGGACAGGGGATCAATCAGCCCCAGCATTTT. Its translation: CASSGSGQGINQPQHF.

This clone has a handful of counts. The chain links TRBV30 to TRBJ1-1; weak D call: TRBD1 (5 bases). V gave up 0 bases and J gave up 4 bases, with 12 bases separating them. Germline V gives CDR1 GTSNPN, CDR2 SVGIG (reference sequence). This CDR3 region has 14 residues. Written as DNA, the CDR3 is TGTGCCTGGAGTGTATGGCAGGGCGGCACTGAAGCTTTCTTT. Translating gives CAWSVWQGGTEAFF.

The chain is built from TRBV6-1 and TRBJ1-6, with 8 bases that match TRBD1. The J segment lost 6 bases and the V segment lost 4 bases, leaving 5 bases of the junction unmatched. The CDR3 covers 15 residues. Germline V CDR1 and CDR2: MNHNS, SASEGT. The CDR3 nucleotides are TGTGCCAGCAGTGCGGAGGGACAGGTTAATTCACCCCTCCACTTT. This codes for CASSAEGQVNSPLHF.

This clone was counted a few times. The V and J genes are TRBV6-6 and TRBJ1-2; 11 bases agree with TRBD1. V lost 6 bases and J lost 1; bases outside the gene matches: 4. Germline CDR1 is MNHNY and CDR2 is SVGAGI (reference sequence). The CDR3 is 15 amino acids. The CDR3 loop reads CASRGQGEGNYGYTF. DNA of the CDR3: TGTGCCAGCAGGGGACAGGGGGAAGGTAACTATGGCTACACCTTC.

The J gene is TRBJ2-5, the V gene TRBV18; 7 bases align to TRBD1. The CDR3 runs 14 residues. CDR1 KGHSH and CDR2 LQKENI come from the germline V gene. V lost 1 base, J lost 4 bases, and 3 bases stayed unmatched. The CDR3 sequence: CASSPQGAGETQYF. The CDR3 bases are TGTGCCAGCTCACCACAGGGGGCAGGAGAGACCCAGTACTTC. Based on the CDR3 plus reference TRBV18 and TRBJ2-5, the full variable domain is NAGVMQNPRHLVRRRGQEARLRCSPMKGHSHVYWYRQLPEEGLKFMVYLQKENIIDESGMPKERFSAEFPKEGPSILRIQQVVRGDSAAYFCASSPQGAGETQYFGPGTRLLVL.

This chain links TRBV18 with TRBJ1-1, with D hard to call. The CDR3 extends over 13 amino acids. V was clipped by 3 bases and J by 6 bases, with 11 bases between them. The germline CDR1 and CDR2 sequences are KGHSH and LQKENI. The CDR3 nucleotides read TGTGCCAGCTCACCCAGCGTTGCCGCTGAAGCTTTCTTT. Translating gives CASSPSVAAEAFF.